This T cell receptor (beta chain) was found in a study of technical replicates of blood from a handful of donors. Germline CDR1 reads SGDLS; CDR2 reads YYNGEE. The V gene lost 0 bases and the J gene lost 8 bases, with 11 bases spanning the gap. This CDR3 contains 14 residues. Measured with immunoSEQ multiplex PCR; TCRdb has only the in-frame clones, and not every one. The repertoire has more than 75,000 clones, 90% to 96% of them found once; the top ten carry 0.36%. The clonotype originates from a human donor in good health. Sequencing input: T cells isolated from PBMCs. The V and J genes are TRBV9 and TRBJ2-2; weak D call: TRBD1 (6 bases). CDR3 in DNA: TGTGCCAGCAGCGTAGTTTGGGGGCTGGGGGAGCTGTTTTTT. It translates to CASSVVWGLGELFF.